This T cell receptor beta chain comes out of a study of Graves' ophthalmopathy and Graves' hyperthyroidism. Amplification from RNA transcripts yielded the TCR beta CDR3 regions. First-round RT-PCR employed HTBI primers, with a second-round multiplex PCR after it. TCRdb analysed the multiplex PCR reads with MiXCR anew, one entry per CDR3 protein. The sample includes roughly 400,000 distinct CDR3 sequences, about 15% of them seen just once. Hyperthyroidism was considered stable when no ophthalmopathy appeared within 18 months of follow-up. Orbital computed tomography, thyroid ultrasound, TRAb, serum thyroxine and clinical symptoms formed the basis of diagnosis. Fresh peripheral blood (approximately 10 ml) yielded the PBMCs. The germline CDR1 and CDR2 sequences are SQVTM and ANQGSEA. V was shortened by 4 bases and J by 2 bases, with 8 bases between the two germline ends. There are 12 residues in the CDR3.

Points from the study as a whole: Blood shared most expanded thyroid clonotypes above 0.001 frequency.

This clonotype appeared many times. Its target is unknown. The genes are TRBV29-1 and TRBJ1-1; no firm D call. This receptor was obtained from an adult woman with stable Graves' hyperthyroidism. Sequenced material: peripheral blood. CDR3: CSVGTRNTEAFF. As DNA, the CDR3 is TGCAGCGTTGGCACTAGAAACACTGAAGCTTTCTTT.